The clone carrying this T cell receptor beta chain was seen more than once but under ten times. Its target is unknown. An end of the junction does not agree with germline; a read error may underlie this. CDR3 size: 13 residues. Germline V gives CDR1 SSHAT, CDR2 FNYEAQ (reference sequence). The source of the sample is a study of vaccination and CD4 T cells after COVID-19. The treatment: approximately nine-day PBMC culture with coronavirus spike peptide pools or control peptides (ViraFEST assay). The Oncomine TCR Beta short-read assay was applied to DNA of cultured CD4+ T cells. In TCRdb, the PCR reads were re-called with MiXCR into one record per CDR3 protein. The sample gives 15,000 or so distinct CDR3 sequences, 35% of which show up once; 14% to 15% is in the top ten.

This sequence originates from a human donor with COVID-19. The sequenced material came from cultured CD4+ T cells from blood. The rearrangement joins TRBV7-7 to TRBJ2-5; no definite D call. In DNA, the CDR3 is TGTGCTAGCAGCTTAGGGTACCAAGAGACCCAGTACTTC. It encodes CASSLGYQETQYF. The entire variable domain, with the rest obtained from reference TRBV7-7 and TRBJ2-5, is as follows: GAGVSQSPRYKVTKRGQDVTLRCDPISSHATLYWYQQALGQGPEFLTYFNYEAQPDKSGLPSDRFSAERPEGSISTLTIQRTEQRDSAMYRCASSLGYQETQYFGPGTRLLVL.